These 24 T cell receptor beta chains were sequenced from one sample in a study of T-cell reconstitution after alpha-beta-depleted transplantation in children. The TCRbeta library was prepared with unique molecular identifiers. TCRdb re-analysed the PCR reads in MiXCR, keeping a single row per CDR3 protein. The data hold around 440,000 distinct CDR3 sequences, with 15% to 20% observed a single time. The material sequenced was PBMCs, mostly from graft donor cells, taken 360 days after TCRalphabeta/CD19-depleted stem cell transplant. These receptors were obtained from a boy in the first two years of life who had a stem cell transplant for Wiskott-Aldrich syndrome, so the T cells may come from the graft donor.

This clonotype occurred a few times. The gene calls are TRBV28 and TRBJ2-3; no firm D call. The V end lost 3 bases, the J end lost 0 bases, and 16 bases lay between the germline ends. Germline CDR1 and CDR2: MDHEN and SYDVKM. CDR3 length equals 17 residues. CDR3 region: CASSFPRQDPSTDTQYF. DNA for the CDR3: TGTGCCAGCAGTTTCCCAAGGCAGGACCCTAGCACAGATACGCAGTATTTT.

CDR3 residues: CSAIPDLAGSGELFF. Written as DNA, the CDR3 is TGCAGTGCTATTCCGGACTTAGCGGGGTCCGGGGAGCTGTTTTTT. The chain employs TRBV20-1 and TRBJ2-2; 8 bases fit TRBD2. Trimming took 4 bases from V and 6 from J; bases not matched to a gene: 10. Per germline, CDR1 DFQATT and CDR2 SNEGSKA (reference sequence). The CDR3 extends over 15 amino acids.

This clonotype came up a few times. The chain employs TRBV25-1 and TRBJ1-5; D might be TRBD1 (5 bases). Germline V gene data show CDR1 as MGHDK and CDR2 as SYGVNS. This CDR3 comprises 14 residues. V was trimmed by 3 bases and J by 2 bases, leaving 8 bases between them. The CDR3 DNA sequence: TGTGCCAGCAGTGACTCCAGGGGCAATCAGCCCCAGCATTTT. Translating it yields CASSDSRGNQPQHF.

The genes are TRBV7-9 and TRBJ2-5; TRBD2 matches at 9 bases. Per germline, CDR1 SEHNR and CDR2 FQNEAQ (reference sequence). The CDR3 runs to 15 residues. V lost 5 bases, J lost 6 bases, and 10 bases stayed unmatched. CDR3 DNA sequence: TGTGCCAGCAGCCCCCGGGCTAGCGGGATGAAGACCCAGTACTTC. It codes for CASSPRASGMKTQYF.

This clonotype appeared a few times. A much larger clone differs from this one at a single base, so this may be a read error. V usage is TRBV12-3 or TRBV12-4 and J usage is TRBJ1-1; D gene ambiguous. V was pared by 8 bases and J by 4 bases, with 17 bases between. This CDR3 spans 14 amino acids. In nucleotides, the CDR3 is TGTGCCAGCGGCCGAGCGCGCTTGATCACTGAAGCTTTCTTT. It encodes CASGRARLITEAFF.

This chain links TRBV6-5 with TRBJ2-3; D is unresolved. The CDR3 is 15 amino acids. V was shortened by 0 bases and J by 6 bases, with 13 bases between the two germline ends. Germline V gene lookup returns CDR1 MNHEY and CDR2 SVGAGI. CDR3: CASSYSAAGSDTQYF. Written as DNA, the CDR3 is TGTGCCAGCAGTTACTCGGCGGCCGGTTCGGATACGCAGTATTTT.

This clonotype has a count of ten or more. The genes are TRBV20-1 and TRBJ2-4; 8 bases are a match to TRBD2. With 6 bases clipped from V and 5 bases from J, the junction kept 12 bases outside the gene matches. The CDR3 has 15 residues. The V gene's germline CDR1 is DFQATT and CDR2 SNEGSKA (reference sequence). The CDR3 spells CSAVSGASGQNIQYF. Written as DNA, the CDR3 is TGCAGTGCGGTCTCAGGGGCTAGCGGGCAAAACATTCAGTACTTC.

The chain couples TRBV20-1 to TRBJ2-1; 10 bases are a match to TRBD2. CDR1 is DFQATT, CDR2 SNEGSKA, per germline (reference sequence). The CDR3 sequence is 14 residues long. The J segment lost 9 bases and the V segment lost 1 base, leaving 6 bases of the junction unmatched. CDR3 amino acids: CSARGTSGNSEQFF. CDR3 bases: TGCAGTGCTAGAGGAACTAGCGGGAATTCTGAGCAGTTCTTC.

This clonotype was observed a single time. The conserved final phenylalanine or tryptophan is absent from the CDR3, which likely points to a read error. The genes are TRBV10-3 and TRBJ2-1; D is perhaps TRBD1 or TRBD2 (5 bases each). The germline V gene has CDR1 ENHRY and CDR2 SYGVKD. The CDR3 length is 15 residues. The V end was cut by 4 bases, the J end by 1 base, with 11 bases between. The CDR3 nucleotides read TGTGCCATCAGTGCCGGGGCAGGATCCTACAATGAGCAGTTCATC. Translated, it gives CAISAGAGSYNEQFI.

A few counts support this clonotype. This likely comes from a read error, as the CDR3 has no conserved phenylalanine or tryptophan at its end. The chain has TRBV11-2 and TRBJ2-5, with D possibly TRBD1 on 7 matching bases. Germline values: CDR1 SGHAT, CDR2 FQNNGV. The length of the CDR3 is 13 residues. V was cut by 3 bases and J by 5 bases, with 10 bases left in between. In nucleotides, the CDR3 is TGTGCCAGCAGCTTGGCAGGGGGGGAGACCCAGTACTCC. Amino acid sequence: CASSLAGGETQYS.

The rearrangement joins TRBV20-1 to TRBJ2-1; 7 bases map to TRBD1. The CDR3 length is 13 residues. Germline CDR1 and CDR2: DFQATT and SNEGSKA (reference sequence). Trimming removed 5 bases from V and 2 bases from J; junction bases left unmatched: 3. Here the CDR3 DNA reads TGCAGTGCTTTACAGGGGACCTACAATGAGCAGTTCTTC. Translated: CSALQGTYNEQFF.

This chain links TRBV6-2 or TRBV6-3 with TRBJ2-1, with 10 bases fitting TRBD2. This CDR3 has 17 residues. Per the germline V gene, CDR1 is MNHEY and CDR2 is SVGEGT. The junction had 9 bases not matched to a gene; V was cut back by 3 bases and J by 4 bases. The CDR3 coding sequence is TGTGCCAGCAGTTATACCCGAGGACTAGCGGTTTACAATGAGCAGTTCTTC. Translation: CASSYTRGLAVYNEQFF.

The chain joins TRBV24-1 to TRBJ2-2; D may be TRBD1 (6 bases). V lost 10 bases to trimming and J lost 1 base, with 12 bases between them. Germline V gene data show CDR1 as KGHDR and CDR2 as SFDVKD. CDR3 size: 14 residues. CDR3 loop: CATALQGNTGELFF. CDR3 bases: TGTGCCACAGCCCTACAGGGGAACACCGGGGAGCTGTTTTTT.

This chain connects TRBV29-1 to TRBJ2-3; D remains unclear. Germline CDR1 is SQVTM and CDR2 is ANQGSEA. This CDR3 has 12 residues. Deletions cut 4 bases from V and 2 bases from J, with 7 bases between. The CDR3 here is CSVGLVTDTQYF. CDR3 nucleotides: TGCAGCGTTGGTCTGGTCACAGATACGCAGTATTTT.

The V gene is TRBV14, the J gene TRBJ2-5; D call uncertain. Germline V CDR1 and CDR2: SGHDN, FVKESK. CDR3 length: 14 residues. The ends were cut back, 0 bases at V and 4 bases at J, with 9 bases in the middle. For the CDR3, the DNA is TGTGCCAGCAGCCAAGATTCGTACCGAGAGACCCAGTACTTC. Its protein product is CASSQDSYRETQYF. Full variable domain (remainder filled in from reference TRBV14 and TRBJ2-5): EAGVTQFPSHSVIEKGQTVTLRCDPISGHDNLYWYRRVMGKEIKFLLHFVKESKQDESGMPNNRFLAERTGGTYSTLKVQPAELEDSGVYFCASSQDSYRETQYFGPGTRLLVL.

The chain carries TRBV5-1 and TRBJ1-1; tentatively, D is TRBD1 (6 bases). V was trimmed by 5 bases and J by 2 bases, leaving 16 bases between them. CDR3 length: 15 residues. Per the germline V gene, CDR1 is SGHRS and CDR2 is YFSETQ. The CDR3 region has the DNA TGCGCCAGCAGAAAATTACAGGGAATTAACACTGAAGCTTTCTTT. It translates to CASRKLQGINTEAFF.

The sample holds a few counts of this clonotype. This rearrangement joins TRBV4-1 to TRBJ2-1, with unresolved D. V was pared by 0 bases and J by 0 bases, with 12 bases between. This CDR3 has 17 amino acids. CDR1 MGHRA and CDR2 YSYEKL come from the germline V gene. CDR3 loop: CASSQEAFDGSYNEQFF. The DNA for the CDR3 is TGCGCCAGCAGCCAAGAGGCATTTGACGGCTCCTACAATGAGCAGTTCTTC.

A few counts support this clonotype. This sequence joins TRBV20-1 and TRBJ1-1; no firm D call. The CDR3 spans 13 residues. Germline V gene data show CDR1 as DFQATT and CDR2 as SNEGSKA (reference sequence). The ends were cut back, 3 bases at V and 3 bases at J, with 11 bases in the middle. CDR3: CSASPGWYTEAFF. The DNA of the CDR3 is TGCAGTGCTAGCCCTGGGTGGTACACTGAAGCTTTCTTT.

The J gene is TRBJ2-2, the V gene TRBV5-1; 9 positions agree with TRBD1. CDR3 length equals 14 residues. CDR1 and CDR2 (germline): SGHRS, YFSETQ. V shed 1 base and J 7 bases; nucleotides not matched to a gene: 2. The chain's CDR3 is CASSLTGGGGELFF. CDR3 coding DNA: TGCGCCAGCAGCTTGACAGGGGGCGGCGGGGAGCTGTTTTTT.

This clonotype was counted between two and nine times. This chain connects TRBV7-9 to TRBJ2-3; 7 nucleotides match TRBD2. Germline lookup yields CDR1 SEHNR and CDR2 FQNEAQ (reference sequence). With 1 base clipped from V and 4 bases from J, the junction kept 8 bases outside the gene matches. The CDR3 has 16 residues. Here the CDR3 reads CASSLEWAGEADTQYF. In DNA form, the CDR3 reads TGTGCCAGCAGCTTAGAGTGGGCGGGAGAGGCAGATACGCAGTATTTT.

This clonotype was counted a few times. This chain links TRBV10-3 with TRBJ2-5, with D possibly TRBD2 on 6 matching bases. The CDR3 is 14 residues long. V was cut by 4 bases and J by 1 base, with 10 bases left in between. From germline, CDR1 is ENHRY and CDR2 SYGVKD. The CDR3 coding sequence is TGTGCCATCAGTGTGGCGGGGACCCAAGAGACCCAGTACTTC. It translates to CAISVAGTQETQYF.

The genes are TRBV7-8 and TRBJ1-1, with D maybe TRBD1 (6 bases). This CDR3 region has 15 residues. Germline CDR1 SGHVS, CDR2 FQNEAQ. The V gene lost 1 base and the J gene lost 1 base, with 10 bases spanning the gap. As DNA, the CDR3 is TGTGCCAGCAGCTTAGTACCGGGGGCGAACACTGAAGCTTTCTTT. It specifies CASSLVPGANTEAFF.

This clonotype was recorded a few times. The chain's CDR3 is CASSPMGGLSDEQYF. CDR3 nucleotide sequence: TGCGCCAGCAGCCCGATGGGGGGGCTATCTGATGAGCAGTACTTC. This chain uses TRBV4-1 with TRBJ2-7, with D possibly being TRBD2 (7 bases). Germline V gene sequence: CDR1 MGHRA, CDR2 YSYEKL. V dropped 4 bases and J dropped 7 bases, with 20 bases sitting between them. The CDR3 loop spans 15 amino acids.

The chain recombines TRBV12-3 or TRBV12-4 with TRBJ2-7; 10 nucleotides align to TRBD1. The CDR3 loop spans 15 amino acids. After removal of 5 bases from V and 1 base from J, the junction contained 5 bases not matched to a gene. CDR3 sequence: CASSHGTGVSYEQYF. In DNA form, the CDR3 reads TGTGCCAGCAGTCACGGGACAGGGGTTTCCTACGAGCAGTACTTC.